A selection of T cell receptor beta chains follows, all from one sample in a study of blood T cells in healthy people across ages. TCRdb itself ran the 5' RACE reads through MiXCR, one entry per CDR3 protein. The sample carries approximately 2,000,000 distinct CDR3 sequences, about 39% recorded once. Sequencing input: blood. Receptors originate from a human donor in good health. Each CDR3 is given with its conserved first and last residue. The D gene is left open where the match is weak. Clone size is given for some rows only: seen once, a few or many times, or a class if the clone is expanded.

j_call cdr3_length clone_size d_call v_call cdr3_nt cdr3_aa
TRBJ1-1 12 few TRBD1 TRBV19 TGTGCCACCTCTCGGGACAGGGGGACAGCTTTCTTT CATSRDRGTAFF
TRBJ2-5 15 NA NA TRBV15 TGTGCCACCAGCAGAGATGGTCGAGGGGTCGTGACCCAGTACTTC CATSRDGRGVVTQYF
TRBJ2-3 15 few NA TRBV15 TGTGCCACCAGCAGAGGGGGGACCTTCGGGGATACGCAGTATTTT CATSRGGTFGDTQYF
TRBJ1-2 15 few NA TRBV20-1 TGCAGTGCTAGAGATCACCGGGGGGCCTGGGGGGGCTACACCTTC CSARDHRGAWGGYTF
TRBJ2-3 14 once NA TRBV20-1 TGCAGTGCTAGTTTTAACTACGACACAGATACGCAGTATTTT CSASFNYDTDTQYF
TRBJ2-5 14 few NA TRBV5-1 TGCGCCAGCAGCTTGAGTTGGCTAGAAGAGACCCAGTACTTC CASSLSWLEETQYF
TRBJ2-3 13 NA NA TRBV29-1 TGCAGCGTTGGTAGGAGGTCTGAGGATACGCAGTATTTT CSVGRRSEDTQYF
TRBJ1-1 15 few NA TRBV15 TGTGCCACAACAGTGGGGAGGGAAGGAGGCACTGAAGCTTTCTTT CATTVGREGGTEAFF
TRBJ2-1 16 NA TRBD1 TRBV4-1 TGCGCCAGCAGCCCCCCTGGGACAGGGGGCTGGGTTGAGCAGTTCTTC CASSPPGTGGWVEQFF
TRBJ2-5 14 NA NA TRBV5-8 TGTACCAGCAGTTTCGGGTCCGAAAAAGAGACCCAGTACTTC CTSSFGSEKETQYF
TRBJ2-1 16 once TRBD1 TRBV10-3 TGTGCCATCAGTGAGCCTGGACAGGGGGCATGGGATGAGCAGTTCTTC CAISEPGQGAWDEQFF
TRBJ2-4 14 NA NA TRBV4-2 TGTGCCAGCAGCCAGGCCCTGGAAAGTCAAGTTCAGTACTTC CASSQALESQVQYF
TRBJ1-2 13 NA NA TRBV5-1 TGCGCCAGCAGCTTCATCGGGGAGGATGGCTACACCTTC CASSFIGEDGYTF
TRBJ2-7 13 many TRBD1 TRBV29-1 TGCAGCGCCCAGACAGGGGACTCGTACGAGCAGTACTTC CSAQTGDSYEQYF
TRBJ2-4 16 few TRBD1 TRBV12-3/TRBV12-4 TGTGCCAGCAGTCCGGACAGGGCGGCGGCCAAAAACATTCAGTACTTC CASSPDRAAAKNIQYF
TRBJ1-2 14 NA TRBD1 TRBV12-3/TRBV12-4 TGTGCCAGCAAGCCGGACAGGGAAGGGTATGGCTACACCTTC CASKPDREGYGYTF
TRBJ2-1 16 few TRBD2 TRBV5-4 TGTGCCAGCAGCTCTGCGGGGGGGAGCTCCTACAATGAGCAGTTCTTC CASSSAGGSSYNEQFF
TRBJ2-1 16 NA NA TRBV11-2 TGTGCCAGCAGCTTACAGACCATTAGCTCCTACAATGAGCAGTTCTTC CASSLQTISSYNEQFF
TRBJ2-3 14 NA NA TRBV10-3 TGTGCCATCAGAGGCCGCGGGCTCACAGATACGCAGTATTTT CAIRGRGLTDTQYF
TRBJ2-5 16 NA NA TRBV4-1 TGCGCCAGCAGCCAAGTTTCTAGGGGAGGCCAAGAGACCCAGTACTTC CASSQVSRGGQETQYF
TRBJ1-6 13 NA TRBD1 TRBV6-1 TGTGCCTGCCAGACAGGGTTTAATTCACCCCTCCACTTT CACQTGFNSPLHF
TRBJ2-7 16 few NA TRBV27 TGTGCCAGCAGTTCATCGGCCCGTCGGCCAGGGTACGAGCAGTACTTC CASSSSARRPGYEQYF
TRBJ2-7 16 NA TRBD1 TRBV7-2 TGTGCCAGCTTATTAAGTAGGGGACAGGGCCCCTACGAGCAGTACTTC CASLLSRGQGPYEQYF
TRBJ2-1 14 NA NA TRBV25-1 TGTGCCAGCATCCCAAACTTCGGACACAATGAGCAGTTCTTC CASIPNFGHNEQFF
TRBJ1-1 11 NA NA TRBV7-9 TGTGCCAGCAGAACACCGACAGAAGCTTTCTTT CASRTPTEAFF
TRBJ1-2 13 once NA TRBV10-3 TGTGCCATCAGCAATACAGGAGGGAATGGCTACACCTTC CAISNTGGNGYTF
TRBJ1-1 16 NA TRBD1 TRBV5-1 TGCGCCAGCAGCTCCCGGGACAGCCACATGAACACTGAAGCTTTCTTT CASSSRDSHMNTEAFF
TRBJ2-3 13 once TRBD1 TRBV6-5 TGTGCCACCTTGCAGGGGGGCACAGATACGCAGTATTTT CATLQGGTDTQYF
TRBJ1-5 15 few NA TRBV4-1 TGCGCCAGCAGCCGCGGACATGATAGCAATCAGCCCCAGCATTTT CASSRGHDSNQPQHF
TRBJ2-7 14 NA NA TRBV6-6 TGTGCCAGCAGTTACCCAGGGGCATTCTACGAGCAGTACTTC CASSYPGAFYEQYF
TRBJ2-7 13 NA NA TRBV12-3/TRBV12-4 TGTGCCAGCAGCGCTTGGTCGGTCTACGAGCAGTACTTC CASSAWSVYEQYF
TRBJ2-3 13 NA NA TRBV29-1 TGCAGCGTTACCCCTAAGTCGACAGATACGCAGTATTTT CSVTPKSTDTQYF
TRBJ2-7 16 NA NA TRBV20-1 TGCAGTGCCCTAGGCTCTGCAGCGAGCTTTTCCTACGAGCAGTACTTC CSALGSAASFSYEQYF
TRBJ2-3 10 many NA TRBV12-3/TRBV12-4 TGTGCCAGCAGTTCGGATACGCAGTATTTT CASSSDTQYF
TRBJ1-2 12 few NA TRBV29-1 TGCAGCTCATCAGGGACGGATTATGGCTACACCTTC CSSSGTDYGYTF
TRBJ1-4 17 NA NA TRBV11-2 TGTGCCAGCAGCTTAGACGAGGTTTGGGGTCGGGGTGAAAAACGGTTTTTT CASSLDEVWGRGEKRFF
TRBJ2-5 13 once TRBD1 TRBV3-1 TGTGCCAGCAGCCAGTGGGACAGTAGGGAGCAGTACTTC CASSQWDSREQYF
TRBJ2-3 14 NA NA TRBV20-1 TGCAGTGCTGACGGACACCTGGGCGCAGATACGCAGTATTTT CSADGHLGADTQYF
TRBJ2-3 16 NA TRBD2 TRBV6-5 TGTGCCAGCAGTAAGACTAGCGGGGGGTTCACAGATACGCAGTATTTT CASSKTSGGFTDTQYF
TRBJ1-1 14 NA NA TRBV6-6 TGTGCCAGCAGACGGGGCACCATGAACACTGAAGCTTTCTTT CASRRGTMNTEAFF
TRBJ1-1 15 NA TRBD1 TRBV10-3 TGTGCCATCAGTGAGCGGACAGGAATGAACACTGAAGCTTTCTTT CAISERTGMNTEAFF
TRBJ2-1 16 NA TRBD2 TRBV7-8 TGTGCCATTACCCGGTTCTTAGCGGGGGAAGGCAATGAGCAGTTCTTC CAITRFLAGEGNEQFF
TRBJ2-1 17 few TRBD2 TRBV3-1 TGTGCCAGCAGCCCACGGACTAGCGGTTACCCCTACAATGAGCAGTTCTTC CASSPRTSGYPYNEQFF
TRBJ2-3 11 few NA TRBV7-9 TGTGCCAGCAGCTTATATGATACGCAGTATTTT CASSLYDTQYF
TRBJ1-2 16 few NA TRBV7-9 TGTGCCAGCAGCCCCGGAGTCATCCACACTAACTATGGCTACACCTTC CASSPGVIHTNYGYTF
TRBJ2-3 15 NA NA TRBV6-4 TGTGCCAGCAGCAACGGCCCAGCTAGCACAGATACGCAGTATTTT CASSNGPASTDTQYF
TRBJ1-4 15 NA TRBD1 TRBV7-2 TGTGCCAGCAGCTCAACAGGGGAACCTAATGAAAAACTGTTTTTT CASSSTGEPNEKLFF
TRBJ2-6 15 NA NA TRBV2 NA CASCEVTFGANVLTF
TRBJ1-2 15 NA TRBD1 TRBV20-1 TGCAGTGCACGAATGAGGGGGGACAGGCGTTATGGCTACACCTTC CSARMRGDRRYGYTF
TRBJ1-4 13 once TRBD1 TRBV5-1 TGCGCCAGCAGCCCCCGGACAGGGGAAAAACTGTTTTTT CASSPRTGEKLFF
TRBJ1-2 13 few NA TRBV29-1 TGCAGCGCCGGCTGGGTAGCCGGGGATGGCTACACCTTC CSAGWVAGDGYTF
TRBJ1-1 12 few NA TRBV29-1 TGCAGCGTTGAGGGGGAGGGCGTTTCAGCTTTCTTT CSVEGEGVSAFF
TRBJ2-7 13 NA NA TRBV7-3 TGTGCCAGCAGCTTAGGGTTCGACGGCGAGCAGTACTTC CASSLGFDGEQYF
TRBJ2-5 14 few NA TRBV12-3/TRBV12-4 TGTGCCAGCAGTTCTCTCTCCCCTGGAGAGACCCAGTACTTC CASSSLSPGETQYF
TRBJ2-7 15 few NA TRBV6-5 TGTGCCAGCAGGCAAAATGCGGGTCGATCCTACGAGCAGTACTTC CASRQNAGRSYEQYF
TRBJ2-7 13 NA NA TRBV29-1 TGCAGCGTGGCCAACCGACAGGACTACGAGCAGTACTTC CSVANRQDYEQYF
TRBJ2-1 17 NA TRBD2 TRBV7-9 TGTGCCAGCAGAACACGGGTAGCGGGGACATCTCACAATGAGCAGTTCTTC CASRTRVAGTSHNEQFF